The present T cell receptor beta chain was sequenced within a study of blood T cell repertoires in COVID-19. In the study overall: Nucleic acid was either cDNA or gDNA, and it came from T cells, B-cell-depleted T cells, or PBMCs.

Seattle's enrolled individuals joined amid active infection and were then monitored longitudinally. The ends lost 0 bases at V and 3 bases at J; junction bases unmatched: 15. Germline loops: CDR1 MNHEY, CDR2 SMNVEV (reference sequence). The CDR3 spans 19 residues. TCRdb keeps only in-frame clones here, not all; method: immunoSEQ multiplex PCR. The sample lists some 290,000 clones; 88% were seen once. This receptor was taken from a woman aged 25 to 39 with COVID-19, enrolled during active disease. This sequence joins TRBV27 and TRBJ2-5; 8 bases fit TRBD1. The sequencing input was peripheral blood. In DNA, the CDR3 is TGTGCCAGCAGTTTATCCCCTCTACCGACAGGGGTTGTGAAAGAGACCCAGTACTTC. Its translation: CASSLSPLPTGVVKETQYF.